A single T cell receptor beta chain is shown here with its context. Antigen specificity is unknown. 13 Jbeta primers and 60 Vbeta primers were used for the PCR. Profiled with immunoSEQ multiplex PCR; TCRdb holds only in-frame clones, not every one. The profile shows some 130,000 clones, approximately 80% of them singletons. The sample is drawn from a study of cytomegalovirus exposure and HLA in healthy donors. Notes on the study in general: Most CMV-associated TCR beta chains were later found to appear HLA-restricted.

The germline V gene encodes CDR1 MDHEN and CDR2 SYDVKM. Trimming took 2 bases from V and 1 from J; bases not matched to a gene: 5. There are 16 residues in the CDR3. The J gene is TRBJ1-1, the V gene TRBV28; 9 nucleotides line up with TRBD1. The specimen sequenced was PBMCs. This receptor was taken from a male donor in good health and CMV-seropositive. The DNA of the CDR3 is TGTGCCAGCAGTTTACGGTACAGGGGGCGGAACACTGAAGCTTTCTTT. Encoded protein: CASSLRYRGRNTEAFF.